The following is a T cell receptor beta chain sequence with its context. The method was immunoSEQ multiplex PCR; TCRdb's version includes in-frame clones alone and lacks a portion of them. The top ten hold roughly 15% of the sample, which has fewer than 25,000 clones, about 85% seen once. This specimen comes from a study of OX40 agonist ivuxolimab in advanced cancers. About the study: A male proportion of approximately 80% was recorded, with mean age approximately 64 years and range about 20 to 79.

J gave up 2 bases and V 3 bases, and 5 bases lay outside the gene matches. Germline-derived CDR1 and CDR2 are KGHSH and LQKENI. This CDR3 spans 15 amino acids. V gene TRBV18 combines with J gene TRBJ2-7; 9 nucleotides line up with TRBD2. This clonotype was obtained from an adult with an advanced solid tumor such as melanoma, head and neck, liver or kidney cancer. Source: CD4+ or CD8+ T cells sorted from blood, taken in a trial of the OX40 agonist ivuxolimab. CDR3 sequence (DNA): TGTGCCAGCTCACCGGTAGCGGGGGAGACCTACGAGCAGTACTTC. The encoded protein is CASSPVAGETYEQYF.